These 20 T cell receptor beta chains were all obtained from the same sample, sequenced in a study of human T cells and chemical hapten exposure. Stated time point: patch test 1, 2 weeks after DPC sensitization. Stated treatment: therapeutic diphenylcyclopropenone sensitization with weekly scalp DPC. TCRdb re-analysed the RACE reads in MiXCR, keeping a single row per CDR3 protein. The table records 79,000 or so distinct CDR3 sequences, 32% of them present only once. The sample here was whole blood, taken in connection with sensitization to the hapten diphenylcyclopropenone (DPC). The receptors here all came from a man in his forties with alopecia areata. Some clones in this sample may be carry-over from other donors' samples.

A few counts support this clonotype. CDR3 sequence: CSARLGGLREQFF. The CDR3 bases are TGCAGTGCAAGACTAGGGGGATTAAGGGAGCAGTTCTTC. This rearrangement joins TRBV20-1 to TRBJ2-1; TRBD1 or TRBD2 may be the D gene (6 bases each). Germline CDR1 and CDR2: DFQATT and SNEGSKA (reference sequence). The CDR3 sequence is 13 residues long. V lost 6 bases and J lost 10, with 19 bases in between.

This chain uses TRBV5-1 with TRBJ2-3, with a tentative D call TRBD1 (6 bases). The length of the CDR3 is 14 residues. V lost 5 bases to trimming and J lost 2 bases, with 12 bases between them. CDR1 is SGHRS and CDR2 is YFSETQ in the germline V gene. Here the CDR3 DNA reads TGCGCCAGCAGGTACCGGGACACCACAGATACGCAGTATTTT. This translates into CASRYRDTTDTQYF.

This clonotype came up a few times. The rearrangement joins TRBV18 to TRBJ2-1; D unclear. Germline CDR1 reads KGHSH; CDR2 reads LQKENI. V was clipped by 2 bases and J by 6 bases, with 5 bases between them. The CDR3 is made up of 12 amino acids. DNA for the CDR3: TGTGCCAGCTCACCAGGAATCAATGAGCAGTTCTTC. Translated: CASSPGINEQFF.

This clonotype was picked up a small number of times. The chain combines TRBV20-1 with TRBJ2-7; 11 nucleotides line up with TRBD2. Looked up from germline, CDR1 is DFQATT and CDR2 is SNEGSKA (reference sequence). With 2 bases clipped from V and 4 bases from J, the junction kept 7 bases outside the gene matches. This CDR3 has 15 amino acids. In DNA form, the CDR3 reads TGCAGTGCTAGATCTACAACTAGCGGGAGTTACGAGCAGTACTTC. Protein product: CSARSTTSGSYEQYF.

The chain is built from TRBV21-1 and TRBJ1-1. TRBV21-1 is a pseudogene locus. The CDR3 is 16 residues long. CDR3 residues: CASSPKALSRNTETFF. The CDR3 DNA reads as TGTGCCAGCAGCCCGAAAGCGCTGAGCCGGAACACTGAAACTTTCTTT.

This chain connects TRBV7-6 to TRBJ2-1; 9 positions agree with TRBD1. V shed 5 bases and J 6 bases; nucleotides not matched to a gene: 11. Germline V gene lookup returns CDR1 SGHVS and CDR2 FNYEAQ. CDR3 length: 16 residues. The CDR3 protein is CASSPRRDRVVNEQFF. The CDR3 DNA sequence: TGTGCCAGCAGCCCCCGGCGGGACAGGGTCGTCAATGAGCAGTTCTTC.

This clonotype was counted only a few times. The genes are TRBV2 and TRBJ1-6; D gene uncertain. The CDR3 has 16 amino acids. Germline CDR1 SNHLY, CDR2 FYNNEI. The V end was cut by 2 bases, the J end by 0 bases, with 8 bases between. As DNA, the CDR3 is TGTGCCAGCAGTGAATTCTCGAGCTCCTATAATTCACCCCTCCACTTT. Protein: CASSEFSSSYNSPLHF.

CDR3 bases: TGTGCCAGCAGCAAGGGACTAGCGGGCGACTCCTACGAGCAGTACTTC. As protein: CASSKGLAGDSYEQYF. The chain couples TRBV7-9 to TRBJ2-7; 12 bases are a match to TRBD2. The CDR3 covers 16 residues. Trimming removed 5 bases from V and 0 bases from J; junction bases left unmatched: 5. Germline V lookup: CDR1 SEHNR, CDR2 FQNEAQ (reference sequence). Supplemented by reference TRBV7-9 and TRBJ2-7, the full variable domain reads DTGVSQNPRHKITKRGQNVTFRCDPISEHNRLYWYRQTLGQGPEFLTYFQNEAQLEKSRLLSDRFSAERPKGSFSTLEIQRTEQGDSAMYLCASSKGLAGDSYEQYFGPGTRLTVT.

This sequence joins TRBV28 and TRBJ2-3, with TRBD1 matching over 9 bases. The germline gives CDR1 MDHEN, CDR2 SYDVKM. V lost 5 bases to trimming and J lost 3 bases; unmatched junction nucleotides: 6. CDR3 length: 15 amino acids. The CDR3 DNA reads TGTGCCAGCAGTACAGGGGGCTATTCAACAGATACGCAGTATTTT. This gives the protein CASSTGGYSTDTQYF.

The CDR3 sequence is CASSPPGQGSFYTF. The CDR3 bases are TGTGCCAGCTCACCACCGGGACAGGGTTCGTTTTACACCTTC. The gene calls are TRBV18 and TRBJ1-2; 9 bases map to TRBD1. CDR3 length equals 14 residues. V lost 0 bases to trimming and J lost 11 bases; unmatched junction nucleotides: 7. The germline V gene has CDR1 KGHSH and CDR2 LQKENI.

The V and J genes are TRBV27 and TRBJ2-1; D is possibly TRBD1 (6 bases). V was trimmed by 6 bases and J by 1 base, leaving 16 bases between them. This CDR3 has 16 amino acids. Germline CDR1 reads MNHEY; CDR2 reads SMNVEV (reference sequence). In DNA form, the CDR3 reads TGTGCCAGCAGGAGTAAGGCGGACAGATCCTACAATGAGCAGTTCTTC. It yields the protein CASRSKADRSYNEQFF.

This clonotype was seen only a few times. V usage is TRBV6-2 or TRBV6-3 and J usage is TRBJ1-1; maybe TRBD1 (5 bases). The germline V gene has CDR1 MNHEY and CDR2 SVGEGT. The V end was cut by 4 bases, the J end by 7 bases, with 10 bases between. The CDR3 totals 12 residues. This chain's CDR3 is CASSSTTVEAFF. CDR3 DNA sequence: TGTGCCAGCAGTTCCACGACAGTTGAAGCTTTCTTT.

In the case of this clonotype: A read error may account for a junction end that differs from germline. The CDR3 spells CASSLAGTGPYEQYF. Written as DNA, the CDR3 is TGTGCCAGCAGTTTAGCCGGGACAGGCCCATACGAGCAGTACTTC. V gene TRBV7-2 combines with J gene TRBJ2-7; TRBD1 aligns across 8 bases. The CDR3 totals 15 residues. Germline V CDR1 and CDR2: SGHTA, FQGNSA. Full variable domain (remainder filled in from reference TRBV7-2 and TRBJ2-7): GAGVSQSPSNKVTEKGKDVELRCDPISGHTALYWYRQSLGQGLEFLIYFQGNSAPDKSGLPSDRFSAERTGGSVSTLTIQRTQQEDSAVYLCASSLAGTGPYEQYFGPGTRLTVT.

V usage is TRBV12-3 or TRBV12-4 and J usage is TRBJ1-1; no definite D call. V lost 8 bases to trimming and J lost 0 bases, with 13 bases between them. The CDR3 sequence is 14 residues long. The CDR3 reads CASSAGHMNTEAFF. Written as DNA, the CDR3 is TGTGCCAGCTCAGCGGGCCACATGAACACTGAAGCTTTCTTT.

This clonotype has a single count. This chain connects TRBV15 to TRBJ2-7; a possible D gene is TRBD1 (6 bases). Trimming took 6 bases from V and 0 from J, leaving 9 bases between them. CDR1 and CDR2 (germline): LNHNV, YYDKDF (reference sequence). The CDR3 consists of 13 residues. The CDR3 protein is CATRDSDSYEQYF. The CDR3 DNA is TGTGCCACCAGGGACAGCGACTCCTACGAGCAGTACTTC.

With regard to this clonotype: An end of the junction does not agree with germline; a read error may underlie this. The chain links TRBV20-1 to TRBJ1-6; weak D call: TRBD1 (5 bases). Germline-derived CDR1 and CDR2 are DFQATT and SNEGSKA (reference sequence). This CDR3 region has 16 residues. The DNA of the CDR3 is TGCAGTGCTAACCCGGGACGGAGCTCCTATAATTCACCCCTCAACTTT. Translated, it gives CSANPGRSSYNSPLNF.

V gene TRBV2 combines with J gene TRBJ2-7, with D tentatively TRBD1 (6 bases). CDR1 and CDR2 (germline): SNHLY, FYNNEI. The CDR3 loop spans 12 amino acids. V was cut by 11 bases and J by 6 bases, with 17 bases left in between. The chain's CDR3 is CAGSGHSGEQYF. CDR3 sequence (DNA): TGTGCCGGCTCGGGACATTCGGGCGAGCAGTACTTC. The variable domain in full, completed from reference TRBV2 and TRBJ2-7, reads EPEVTQTPSHQVTQMGQEVILRCVPISNHLYFYWYRQILGQKVEFLVSFYNNEISEKSEIFDDQFSVERPDGSNFTLKIRSTKLEDSAMYFCAGSGHSGEQYFGPGTRLTVT.

The rearrangement uses TRBV30 and TRBJ2-2; 8 bases match TRBD1. This CDR3 has 17 residues. J was trimmed by 0 bases and V by 3 bases; bases with no gene match: 9. The germline V gene has CDR1 GTSNPN and CDR2 SVGIG (reference sequence). CDR3 sequence (DNA): TGTGCCTGGAGCGTAGACAGGGGCTACGCGAACACCGGGGAGCTGTTTTTT. Translated, it gives CAWSVDRGYANTGELFF.

In its sample, this clonotype was seen a few times. The rearrangement links TRBV5-5 to TRBJ1-1; 12 bases align to TRBD1. V shed 1 base and J 7 bases; nucleotides not matched to a gene: 11. From germline, CDR1 is SGHKS and CDR2 YYEKEE (reference sequence). CDR3 size: 17 residues. CDR3: CASSLRDRGHNSVEAFF. CDR3 nucleotides: TGTGCCAGCAGCTTGAGGGACAGGGGGCATAATAGCGTTGAAGCTTTCTTT.

This clonotype was seen just once. V is TRBV18 and J is TRBJ2-7, with D tentatively TRBD1 (6 bases). The V gene's germline CDR1 is KGHSH and CDR2 LQKENI. V lost 8 bases and J 0 bases, leaving 20 bases between the germline ends. The CDR3 has 16 amino acids. The CDR3 DNA sequence: TGTGCCAGCCCTCCCCCGCGGACAGTGAGCTCCTACGAGCAGTACTTC. As protein: CASPPPRTVSSYEQYF.